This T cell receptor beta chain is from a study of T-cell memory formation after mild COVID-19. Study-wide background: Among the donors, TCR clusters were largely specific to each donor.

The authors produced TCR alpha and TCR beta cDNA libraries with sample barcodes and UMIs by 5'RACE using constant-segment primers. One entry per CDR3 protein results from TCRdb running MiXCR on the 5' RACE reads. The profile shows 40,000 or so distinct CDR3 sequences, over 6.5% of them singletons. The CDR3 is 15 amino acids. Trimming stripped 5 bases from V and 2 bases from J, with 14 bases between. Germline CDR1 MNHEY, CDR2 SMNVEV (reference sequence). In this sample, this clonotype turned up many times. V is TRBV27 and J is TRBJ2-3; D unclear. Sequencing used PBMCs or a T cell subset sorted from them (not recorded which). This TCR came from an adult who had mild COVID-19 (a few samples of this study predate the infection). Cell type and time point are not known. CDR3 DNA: TGTGCCAGCAGTCGGCTAGACGACTTCACAGATACGCAGTATTTT. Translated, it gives CASSRLDDFTDTQYF.